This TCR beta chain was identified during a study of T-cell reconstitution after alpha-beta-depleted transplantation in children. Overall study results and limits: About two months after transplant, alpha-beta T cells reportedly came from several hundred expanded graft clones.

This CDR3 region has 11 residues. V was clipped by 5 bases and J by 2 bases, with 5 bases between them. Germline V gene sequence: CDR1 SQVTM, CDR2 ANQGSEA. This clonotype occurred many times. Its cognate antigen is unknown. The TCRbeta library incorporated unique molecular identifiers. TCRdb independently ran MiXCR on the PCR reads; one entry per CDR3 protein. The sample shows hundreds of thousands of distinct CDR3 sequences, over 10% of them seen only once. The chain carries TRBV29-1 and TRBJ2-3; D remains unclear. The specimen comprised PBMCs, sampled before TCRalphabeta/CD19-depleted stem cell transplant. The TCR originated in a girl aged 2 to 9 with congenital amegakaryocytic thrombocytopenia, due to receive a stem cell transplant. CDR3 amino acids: CSVLSTDTQYF. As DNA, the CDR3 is TGCAGCGTTCTTTCCACAGATACGCAGTATTTT.